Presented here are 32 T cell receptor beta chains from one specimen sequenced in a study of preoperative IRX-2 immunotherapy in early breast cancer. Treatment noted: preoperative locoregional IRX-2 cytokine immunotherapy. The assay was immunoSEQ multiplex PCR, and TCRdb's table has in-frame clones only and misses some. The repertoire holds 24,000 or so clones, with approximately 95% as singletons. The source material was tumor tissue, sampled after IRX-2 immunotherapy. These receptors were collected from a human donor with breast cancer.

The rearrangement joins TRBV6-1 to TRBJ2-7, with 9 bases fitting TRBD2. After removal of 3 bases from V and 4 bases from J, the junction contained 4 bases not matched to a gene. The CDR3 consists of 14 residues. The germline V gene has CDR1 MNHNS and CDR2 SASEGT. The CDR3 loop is CASSDLAGPYEQYF. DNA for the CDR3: TGTGCCAGCAGTGACCTAGCGGGACCTTACGAGCAGTACTTC.

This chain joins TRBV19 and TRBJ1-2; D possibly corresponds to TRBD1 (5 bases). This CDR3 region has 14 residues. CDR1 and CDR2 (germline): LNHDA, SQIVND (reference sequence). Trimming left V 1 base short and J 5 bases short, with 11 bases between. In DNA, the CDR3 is TGTGCCAGTAGTATAGCAGGGATTTCTTATGGCTACACCTTC. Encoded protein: CASSIAGISYGYTF.

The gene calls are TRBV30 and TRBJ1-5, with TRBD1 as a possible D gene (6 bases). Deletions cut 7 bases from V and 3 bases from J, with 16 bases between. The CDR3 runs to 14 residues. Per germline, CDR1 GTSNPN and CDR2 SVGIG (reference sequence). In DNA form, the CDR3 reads TGTGCCTCAAATTCGGACAGCTTCAATCAGCCCCAGCATTTT. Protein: CASNSDSFNQPQHF.

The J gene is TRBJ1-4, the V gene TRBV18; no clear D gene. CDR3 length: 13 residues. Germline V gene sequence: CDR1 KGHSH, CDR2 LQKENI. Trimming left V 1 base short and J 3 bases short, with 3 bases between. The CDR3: CASSPHANEKLFF. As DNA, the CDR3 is TGTGCCAGCTCACCACATGCTAATGAAAAACTGTTTTTT.

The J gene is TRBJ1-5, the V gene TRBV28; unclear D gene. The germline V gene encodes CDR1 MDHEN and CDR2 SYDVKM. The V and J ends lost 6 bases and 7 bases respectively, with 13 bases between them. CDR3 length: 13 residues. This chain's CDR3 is CASRVGNDQPQHF. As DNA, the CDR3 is TGTGCCAGCAGGGTGGGTAATGACCAGCCCCAGCATTTT.

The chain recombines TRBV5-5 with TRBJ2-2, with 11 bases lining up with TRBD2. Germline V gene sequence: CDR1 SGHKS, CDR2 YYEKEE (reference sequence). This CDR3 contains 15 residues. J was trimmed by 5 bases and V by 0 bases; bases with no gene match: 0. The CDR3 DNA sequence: TGTGCCAGCAGCTTGGGACTAGCGGGAACCGGGGAGCTGTTTTTT. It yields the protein CASSLGLAGTGELFF.

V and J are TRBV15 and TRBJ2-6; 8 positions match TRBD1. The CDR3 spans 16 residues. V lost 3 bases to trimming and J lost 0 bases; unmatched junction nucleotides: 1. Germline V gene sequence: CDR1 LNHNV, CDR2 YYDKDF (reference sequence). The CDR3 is CATSSGQGSGANVLTF. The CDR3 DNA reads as TGTGCCACCAGCAGCGGACAGGGCTCTGGGGCCAACGTCCTGACTTTC.

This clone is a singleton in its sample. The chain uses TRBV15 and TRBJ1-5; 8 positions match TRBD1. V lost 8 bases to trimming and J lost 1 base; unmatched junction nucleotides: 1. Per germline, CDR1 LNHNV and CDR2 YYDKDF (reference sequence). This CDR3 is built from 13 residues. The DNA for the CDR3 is TGTGCCACCGGACAGGGCAGCAATCAGCCCCAGCATTTT. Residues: CATGQGSNQPQHF.

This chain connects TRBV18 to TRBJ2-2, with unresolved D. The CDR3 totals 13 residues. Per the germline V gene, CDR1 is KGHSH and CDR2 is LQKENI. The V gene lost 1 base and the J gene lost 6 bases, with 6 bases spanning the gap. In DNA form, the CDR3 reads TGTGCCAGCTCACCACGACCGGCCGGGGAGCTGTTTTTT. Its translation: CASSPRPAGELFF.

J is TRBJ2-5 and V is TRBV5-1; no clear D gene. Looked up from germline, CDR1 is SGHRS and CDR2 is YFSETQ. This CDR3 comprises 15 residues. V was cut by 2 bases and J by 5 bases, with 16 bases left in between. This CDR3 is CASSFQLDALETQYF. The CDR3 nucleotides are TGCGCCAGCAGCTTTCAGCTCGACGCGCTGGAGACCCAGTACTTC. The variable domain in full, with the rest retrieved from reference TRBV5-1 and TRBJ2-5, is KAGVTQTPRYLIKTRGQQVTLSCSPISGHRSVSWYQQTPGQGLQFLFEYFSETQRNKGNFPGRFSGRQFSNSRSEMNVSTLELGDSALYLCASSFQLDALETQYFGPGTRLLVL.

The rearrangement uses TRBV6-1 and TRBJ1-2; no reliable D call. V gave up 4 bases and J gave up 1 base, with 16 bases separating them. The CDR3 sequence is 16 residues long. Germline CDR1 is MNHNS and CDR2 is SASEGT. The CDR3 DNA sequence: TGTGCCAGCAGTGTCCCTCCCCCATTTAGTAACTATGGCTACACCTTC. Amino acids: CASSVPPPFSNYGYTF.

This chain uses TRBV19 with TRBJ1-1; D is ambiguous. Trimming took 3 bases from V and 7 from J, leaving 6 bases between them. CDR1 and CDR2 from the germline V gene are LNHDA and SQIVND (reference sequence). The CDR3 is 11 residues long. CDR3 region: CASSIHLEAFF. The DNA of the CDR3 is TGTGCCAGTAGTATTCACCTTGAAGCTTTCTTT.

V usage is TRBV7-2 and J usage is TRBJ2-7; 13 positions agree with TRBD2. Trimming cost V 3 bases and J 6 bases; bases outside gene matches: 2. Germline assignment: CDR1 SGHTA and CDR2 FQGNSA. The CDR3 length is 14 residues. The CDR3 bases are TGTGCCAGCAGCTTCGGACTAGCGGGAGTCGAGCAGTACTTC. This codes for CASSFGLAGVEQYF.

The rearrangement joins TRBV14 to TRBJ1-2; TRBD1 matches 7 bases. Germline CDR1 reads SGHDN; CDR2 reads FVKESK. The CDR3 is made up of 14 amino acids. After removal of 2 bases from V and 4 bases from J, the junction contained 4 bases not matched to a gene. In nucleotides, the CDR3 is TGTGCCAGCAGCCAAAATAGGGACAGCTATGGCTACACCTTC. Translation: CASSQNRDSYGYTF. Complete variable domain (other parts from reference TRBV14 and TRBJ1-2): EAGVTQFPSHSVIEKGQTVTLRCDPISGHDNLYWYRRVMGKEIKFLLHFVKESKQDESGMPNNRFLAERTGGTYSTLKVQPAELEDSGVYFCASSQNRDSYGYTFGSGTRLTVV.

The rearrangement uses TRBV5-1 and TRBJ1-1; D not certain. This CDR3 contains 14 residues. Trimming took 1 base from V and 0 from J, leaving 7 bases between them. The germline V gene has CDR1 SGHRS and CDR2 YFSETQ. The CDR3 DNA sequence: TGCGCCAGCAGCTTGACAGTCATGAACACTGAAGCTTTCTTT. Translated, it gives CASSLTVMNTEAFF.

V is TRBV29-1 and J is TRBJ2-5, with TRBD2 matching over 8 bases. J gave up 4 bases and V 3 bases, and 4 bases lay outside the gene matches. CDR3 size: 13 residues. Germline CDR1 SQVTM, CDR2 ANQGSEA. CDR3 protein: CSVDPGGRETQYF. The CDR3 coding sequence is TGCAGCGTTGATCCGGGAGGGCGAGAGACCCAGTACTTC.

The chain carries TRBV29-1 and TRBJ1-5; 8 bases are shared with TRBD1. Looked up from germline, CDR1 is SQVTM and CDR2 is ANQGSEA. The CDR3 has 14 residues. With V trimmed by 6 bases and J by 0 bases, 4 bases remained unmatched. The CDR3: CSVGTGASNQPQHF. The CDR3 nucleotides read TGCAGCGTGGGGACAGGTGCTAGCAATCAGCCCCAGCATTTT. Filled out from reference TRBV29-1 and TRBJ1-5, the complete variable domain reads SAVISQKPSRDICQRGTSLTIQCQVDSQVTMMFWYRQQPGQSLTLIATANQGSEATYESGFVIDKFPISRPNLTFSTLTVSNMSPEDSSIYLCSVGTGASNQPQHFGDGTRLSIL.

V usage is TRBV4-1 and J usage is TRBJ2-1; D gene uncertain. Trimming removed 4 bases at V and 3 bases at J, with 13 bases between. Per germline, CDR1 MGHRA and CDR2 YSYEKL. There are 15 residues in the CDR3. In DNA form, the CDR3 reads TGCGCCAGCAGCCCCGCCCCCTTCGGCTACAATGAGCAGTTCTTC. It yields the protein CASSPAPFGYNEQFF.

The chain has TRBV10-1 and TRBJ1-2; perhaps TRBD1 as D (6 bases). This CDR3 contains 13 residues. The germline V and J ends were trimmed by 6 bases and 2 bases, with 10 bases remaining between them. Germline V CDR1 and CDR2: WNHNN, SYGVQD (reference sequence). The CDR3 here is CASSPDRNYGYTF. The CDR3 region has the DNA TGCGCCAGCAGCCCAGACAGGAACTATGGCTACACCTTC.

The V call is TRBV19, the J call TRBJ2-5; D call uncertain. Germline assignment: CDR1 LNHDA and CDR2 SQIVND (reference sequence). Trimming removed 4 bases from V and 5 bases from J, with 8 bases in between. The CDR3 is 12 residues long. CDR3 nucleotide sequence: TGTGCCAGTAGTACGCTGGGGGAGACCCAGTACTTC. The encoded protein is CASSTLGETQYF.

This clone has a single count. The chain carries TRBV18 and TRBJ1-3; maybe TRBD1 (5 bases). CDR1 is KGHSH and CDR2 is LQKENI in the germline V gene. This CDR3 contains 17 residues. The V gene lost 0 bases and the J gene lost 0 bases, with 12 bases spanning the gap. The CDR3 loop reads CASSPPSRGNSGNTIYF. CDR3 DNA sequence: TGTGCCAGCTCACCACCTAGTAGGGGCAACTCTGGAAACACCATATATTTT.

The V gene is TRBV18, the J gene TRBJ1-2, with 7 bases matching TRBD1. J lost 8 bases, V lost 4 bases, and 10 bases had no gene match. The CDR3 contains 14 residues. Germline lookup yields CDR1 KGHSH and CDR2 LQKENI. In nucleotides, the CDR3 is TGTGCCAGCTCACAGGGGGCCGGAAGGTACGGCTACACCTTC. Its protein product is CASSQGAGRYGYTF.

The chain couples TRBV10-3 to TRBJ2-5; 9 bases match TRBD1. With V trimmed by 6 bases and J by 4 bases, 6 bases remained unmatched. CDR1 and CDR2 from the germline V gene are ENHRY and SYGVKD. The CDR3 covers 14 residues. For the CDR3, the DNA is TGTGCCATCAGGGGGGACAGGGAAGGAGAGACCCAGTACTTC. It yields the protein CAIRGDREGETQYF.

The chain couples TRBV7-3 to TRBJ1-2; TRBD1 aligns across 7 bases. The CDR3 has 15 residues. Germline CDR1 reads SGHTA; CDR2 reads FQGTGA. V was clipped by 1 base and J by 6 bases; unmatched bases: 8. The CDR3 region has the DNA TGTGCCAGCAGCTTAATGGGGGACAGTAAAGATGGCTACACCTTC. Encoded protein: CASSLMGDSKDGYTF.

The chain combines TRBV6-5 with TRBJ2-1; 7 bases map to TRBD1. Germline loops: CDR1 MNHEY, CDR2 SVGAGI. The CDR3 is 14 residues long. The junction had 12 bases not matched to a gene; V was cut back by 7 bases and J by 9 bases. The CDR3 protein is CASTPRTGRTEQFF. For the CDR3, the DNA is TGTGCCAGCACCCCCCGGACAGGTAGGACTGAGCAGTTCTTC.

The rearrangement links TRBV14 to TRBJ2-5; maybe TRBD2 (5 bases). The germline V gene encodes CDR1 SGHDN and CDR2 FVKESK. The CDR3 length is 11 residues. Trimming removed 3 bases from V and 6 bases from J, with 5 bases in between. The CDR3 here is CASSHGKTQYF. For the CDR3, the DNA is TGTGCCAGCAGCCACGGGAAGACCCAGTACTTC.

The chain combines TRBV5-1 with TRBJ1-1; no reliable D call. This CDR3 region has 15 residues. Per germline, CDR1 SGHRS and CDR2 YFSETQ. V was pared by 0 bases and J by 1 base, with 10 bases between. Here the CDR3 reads CASSLGAGPNTEAFF. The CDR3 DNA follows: TGCGCCAGCAGCTTGGGTGCGGGCCCGAACACTGAAGCTTTCTTT.

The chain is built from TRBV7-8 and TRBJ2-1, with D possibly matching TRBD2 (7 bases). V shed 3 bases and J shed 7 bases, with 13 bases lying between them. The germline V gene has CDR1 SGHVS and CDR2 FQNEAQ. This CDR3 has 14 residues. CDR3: CASSFMGGPNEQFF. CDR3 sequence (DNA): TGTGCCAGCAGCTTTATGGGGGGGCCGAATGAGCAGTTCTTC.

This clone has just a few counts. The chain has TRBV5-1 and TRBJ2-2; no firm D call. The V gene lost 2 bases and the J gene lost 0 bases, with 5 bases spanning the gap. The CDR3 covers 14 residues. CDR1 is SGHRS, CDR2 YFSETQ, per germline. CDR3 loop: CASSLSSNTGELFF. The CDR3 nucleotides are TGCGCCAGCAGCTTATCCTCGAACACCGGGGAGCTGTTTTTT.

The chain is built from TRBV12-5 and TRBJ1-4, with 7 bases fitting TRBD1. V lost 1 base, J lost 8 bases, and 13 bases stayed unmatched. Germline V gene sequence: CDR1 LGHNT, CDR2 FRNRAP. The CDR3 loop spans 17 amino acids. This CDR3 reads CASGLAGAQGEGEKLFF. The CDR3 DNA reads TGTGCTAGTGGTTTGGCTGGAGCCCAGGGGGAGGGAGAAAAACTGTTTTTT. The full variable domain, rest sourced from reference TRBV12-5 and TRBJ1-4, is DARVTQTPRHKVTEMGQEVTMRCQPILGHNTVFWYRQTMMQGLELLAYFRNRAPLDDSGMPKDRFSAEMPDATLATLKIQPSEPRDSAVYFCASGLAGAQGEGEKLFFGSGTQLSVL.

In nucleotides, the CDR3 is TGTGCCAGCAGCAGACCTTGGGTAGAAGAGACCCAGTACTTC. Its protein is CASSRPWVEETQYF. V is TRBV7-9 and J is TRBJ2-5, with unresolved D. Trimming took 5 bases from V and 3 from J, leaving 13 bases between them. This CDR3 has 14 residues. CDR1 and CDR2 from the germline V gene are SEHNR and FQNEAQ (reference sequence).

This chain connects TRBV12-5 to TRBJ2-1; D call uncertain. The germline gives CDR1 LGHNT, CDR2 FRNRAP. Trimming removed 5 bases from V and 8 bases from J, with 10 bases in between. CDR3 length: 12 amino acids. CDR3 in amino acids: CASGTRGDEQFF. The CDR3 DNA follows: TGTGCTAGTGGTACCCGTGGGGATGAGCAGTTCTTC.